What follows are 14 T cell receptor beta chains derived from one specimen sequenced in a study of blood T cell repertoires in COVID-19. Libraries were prepared by immunoSEQ multiplex PCR; TCRdb keeps only in-frame clonotypes and omits some of them. The sample includes some 140,000 clones, over 60% of them seen just once. What was sequenced was peripheral blood. Source of these receptors: a man older than 75 with acute or convalescent COVID-19.

This sequence joins TRBV30 and TRBJ2-7, with a tentative D call TRBD2 (5 bases). CDR1 is GTSNPN and CDR2 is SVGIG in the germline V gene (reference sequence). Trimming left V 2 bases short and J 1 base short, with 12 bases between. The CDR3 covers 14 residues. CDR3 coding DNA: TGTGCCTGGAGTCTCTCAGGAGGTTCCTACGAGCAGTACTTC. It specifies CAWSLSGGSYEQYF.

The chain links TRBV7-9 to TRBJ1-5; D is perhaps TRBD1 (5 bases). The V end lost 5 bases, the J end lost 5 bases, and 13 bases lay between the germline ends. CDR1 SEHNR and CDR2 FQNEAQ come from the germline V gene (reference sequence). The CDR3 covers 14 residues. The CDR3 reads CASSRGGGDQPQHF. The CDR3 DNA is TGTGCCAGCAGCCGCGGGGGGGGTGATCAGCCCCAGCATTTT. Combining the CDR3 with reference TRBV7-9 and TRBJ1-5 gives the whole variable domain DTGVSQNPRHKITKRGQNVTFRCDPISEHNRLYWYRQTLGQGPEFLTYFQNEAQLEKSRLLSDRFSAERPKGSFSTLEIQRTEQGDSAMYLCASSRGGGDQPQHFGDGTRLSIL.

This clone appeared a few times. This sequence joins TRBV2 and TRBJ1-6; D not certain. Trimming took 7 bases from V and 8 from J, leaving 6 bases between them. The CDR3 sequence is 11 residues long. Germline CDR1 and CDR2: SNHLY and FYNNEI. The CDR3 spells CASKGDSPLHF. The CDR3 DNA follows: TGTGCCAGCAAAGGAGATTCACCCCTCCACTTT. Full variable domain (rest looked up from reference TRBV2 and TRBJ1-6): EPEVTQTPSHQVTQMGQEVILRCVPISNHLYFYWYRQILGQKVEFLVSFYNNEISEKSEIFDDQFSVERPDGSNFTLKIRSTKLEDSAMYFCASKGDSPLHFGNGTRLTVT.

The chain carries TRBV29-1 and TRBJ2-5; D is undetermined. V was pared by 5 bases and J by 2 bases, with 6 bases between. Germline lookup yields CDR1 SQVTM and CDR2 ANQGSEA. The CDR3 length is 11 residues. As DNA, the CDR3 is TGCAGCGTTACCGGTCAAGAGACCCAGTACTTC. It translates to CSVTGQETQYF.

The genes are TRBV10-3 and TRBJ1-5; D is unclear. The V gene's germline CDR1 is ENHRY and CDR2 SYGVKD. Trimming cost V 0 bases and J 6 bases, with 6 bases left between them. The CDR3 is 13 amino acids. CDR3 in DNA: TGTGCCATCAGTGAGTCGGGAGGTCAGCCCCAGCATTTT. Translation: CAISESGGQPQHF.

Only one count was recorded for this clone. The V call is TRBV25-1, the J call TRBJ2-7, with 9 bases identical to TRBD1. The germline gives CDR1 MGHDK, CDR2 SYGVNS. This CDR3 contains 15 residues. The trim removed 2 bases at V and 7 bases at J, leaving 9 bases unmatched. CDR3 sequence: CASSEPNRGRQEQYF. The DNA for the CDR3 is TGTGCCAGCAGTGAACCAAACAGGGGGCGGCAAGAGCAGTACTTC.

CDR3 DNA: TGTGCCAGCAGCTTCCAACGGGGTAGTAGTCAGCCCCAGCATTTT. This sequence encodes CASSFQRGSSQPQHF. The J gene is TRBJ1-5, the V gene TRBV2; unclear D gene. This CDR3 spans 15 amino acids. Trimming removed 6 bases from V and 6 bases from J, with 18 bases in between. The V gene's germline CDR1 is SNHLY and CDR2 FYNNEI.

The gene calls are TRBV28 and TRBJ2-5, with a tentative D call TRBD2 (6 bases). Germline V gives CDR1 MDHEN, CDR2 SYDVKM. V dropped 7 bases and J dropped 2 bases, with 17 bases sitting between them. The CDR3 loop spans 15 amino acids. The chain's CDR3 is CASTRGGAQQETQYF. CDR3 sequence (DNA): TGTGCCAGCACCCGAGGAGGGGCCCAACAAGAGACCCAGTACTTC.

V is TRBV19 and J is TRBJ2-6; weak D call: TRBD1 (7 bases). The germline V gene has CDR1 LNHDA and CDR2 SQIVND (reference sequence). The CDR3 sequence is 16 residues long. V lost 7 bases and J 0 bases, leaving 13 bases between the germline ends. The CDR3 DNA reads as TGTGCCAGTATACGCAGGGGGGACTCTGGGGCCAACGTCCTGACTTTC. Translation: CASIRRGDSGANVLTF.

This chain links TRBV5-1 with TRBJ2-1; 14 bases agree with TRBD2. Germline CDR1 is SGHRS and CDR2 is YFSETQ. The CDR3 totals 17 residues. Germline trimming cut 3 bases from V and 7 bases from J; bases unmatched to any gene: 9. The CDR3 sequence: CASSWRLAGGPVNEQFF. The CDR3 bases are TGCGCCAGCAGCTGGAGACTAGCGGGGGGGCCAGTTAATGAGCAGTTCTTC. Drawing the rest from reference TRBV5-1 and TRBJ2-1, the complete variable domain is KAGVTQTPRYLIKTRGQQVTLSCSPISGHRSVSWYQQTPGQGLQFLFEYFSETQRNKGNFPGRFSGRQFSNSRSEMNVSTLELGDSALYLCASSWRLAGGPVNEQFFGPGTRLTVL.

A word on this clone: The same CDR3 is also encoded by other DNA sequences in this sample. The chain recombines TRBV7-2 with TRBJ2-1, with D tentatively TRBD2 (5 bases). The CDR3 length is 13 residues. Between the trimmed V and J ends, which lost 0 bases and 5 bases, there was a span of 5 bases. Germline CDR1 SGHTA, CDR2 FQGNSA. The DNA for the CDR3 is TGTGCCAGCAGCTTAGCGCGGGACAATGAGCAGTTCTTC. As protein: CASSLARDNEQFF.

The chain joins TRBV5-5 to TRBJ1-4, with D possibly being TRBD1 (5 bases). The CDR3 covers 14 residues. CDR1 is SGHKS, CDR2 YYEKEE, per germline (reference sequence). Deletions cut 4 bases from V and 10 bases from J, with 17 bases between. The CDR3 DNA is TGTGCCAGCAGCGACCGCGCGGGGCGCGGAAAACTGTTTTTT. Translated, it gives CASSDRAGRGKLFF. Full variable domain (outside the CDR3, taken from reference TRBV5-5 and TRBJ1-4): DAGVTQSPTHLIKTRGQQVTLRCSPISGHKSVSWYQQVLGQGPQFIFQYYEKEERGRGNFPDRFSARQFPNYSSELNVNALLLGDSALYLCASSDRAGRGKLFFGSGTQLSVL.

This rearrangement joins TRBV24-1 to TRBJ2-2, with 7 bases identical to TRBD1. This CDR3 region has 15 residues. Germline CDR1 KGHDR, CDR2 SFDVKD. Trimming at V came to 7 bases and at J to 2 bases, leaving 6 bases not matched to a gene. For the CDR3, the DNA is TGTGCCACCAGATCCAACAGGGGAAACACCGGGGAGCTGTTTTTT. This gives the protein CATRSNRGNTGELFF.

The V and J genes are TRBV30 and TRBJ1-2, with D uncertain. Trimming removed 0 bases at V and 7 bases at J, with 9 bases between. Germline CDR1 reads GTSNPN; CDR2 reads SVGIG (reference sequence). The CDR3 spans 12 residues. CDR3 loop: CAWSVRGLGYTF. The CDR3 nucleotides read TGTGCCTGGAGTGTACGCGGGCTTGGCTACACCTTC.